This TCR beta chain appears in the sequencing data of a study of blood T cell repertoires in COVID-19. Study-level background: Spain, Italy and the United States supplied samples that represented acute and convalescent COVID-19. The cDNA or gDNA used as material had been derived from T cells, B-cell-depleted T cells, or PBMCs.

This CDR3 contains 15 residues. Per the original data handling: Quantification of nucleated cells was approximated via reference gene primer amplification. Method: immunoSEQ multiplex PCR; TCRdb's copy keeps in-frame clones and lacks some. That table gives V, J and clone size, and the DNA gave D and trimming. The sample holds under 200,000 clones, approximately 91% seen once. The chain has TRBV21-1 and TRBJ1-2; TRBD1 was called by the table and not checked on the DNA. TRBV21-1 is a pseudogene. The receptor comes from a man aged 18 to 29 with acute or convalescent COVID-19. The sample comprised peripheral blood. In nucleotides, the CDR3 is TGTGCCAGCAGCCCCCGGGACAGGGGGCGTCATGGCTACACCTTC. Its translation is CASSPRDRGRHGYTF.